These T cell receptor beta chains were read from a single sample in a study of blood T cell repertoires in COVID-19. Repertoires were generated with immunoSEQ multiplex PCR, while TCRdb's copy carries only in-frame clones and drops some. Altogether about 130,000 clones are present, around 79% being singletons, with the ten largest covering 4.5% to 5%. Sequencing input: peripheral blood. These receptors were collected from a woman in her 70s with COVID-19, enrolled during active disease. CDR3s include the opening cysteine and the closing phenylalanine or tryptophan. Each record gives: clone size, J gene, V gene, D gene, CDR3 protein, CDR3 DNA. D genes are given only for firm matches. Rows may omit the clone size; those that give it use once, few, many or a size class.

clone_size: .; j_call: TRBJ2-5; v_call: TRBV5-1; d_call: .; cdr3_aa: CASSPDSGGQETQYF; cdr3_nt: TGCGCCAGCAGCCCGGACTCCGGGGGCCAAGAGACCCAGTACTTC
clone_size: .; j_call: TRBJ1-6; v_call: TRBV5-6; d_call: .; cdr3_aa: CASKEEGSNSPLHF; cdr3_nt: TGTGCCAGCAAGGAGGAGGGCTCCAATTCACCCCTCCACTTT
clone_size: once; j_call: TRBJ2-1; v_call: TRBV5-4; d_call: .; cdr3_aa: CASSLPGAYNEQFF; cdr3_nt: TGTGCCAGCAGCTTACCCGGGGCCTACAATGAGCAGTTCTTC
clone_size: .; j_call: TRBJ1-5; v_call: TRBV4-1; d_call: TRBD1; cdr3_aa: CASSQVGTGAPQPQHF; cdr3_nt: TGCGCCAGCAGCCAAGTCGGGACAGGGGCTCCTCAGCCCCAGCATTTT
clone_size: .; j_call: TRBJ1-6; v_call: TRBV18; d_call: .; cdr3_aa: CASSPGRISSYNSPLHF; cdr3_nt: TGTGCCAGCTCACCGGGGCGGATAAGCTCCTATAATTCACCCCTCCACTTT
clone_size: .; j_call: TRBJ1-6; v_call: TRBV19; d_call: .; cdr3_aa: CASSMGDTRNSPLHF; cdr3_nt: TGTGCCAGTAGTATGGGGGACACCCGAAATTCACCCCTCCACTTT
clone_size: .; j_call: TRBJ2-5; v_call: TRBV6-6; d_call: TRBD1; cdr3_aa: CASTQGDRGKETQYF; cdr3_nt: TGTGCCAGCACCCAGGGGGACAGGGGGAAGGAGACCCAGTACTTC
clone_size: once; j_call: TRBJ1-1; v_call: TRBV10-3; d_call: .; cdr3_aa: CAISELSGNTEAFF; cdr3_nt: TGTGCCATCAGTGAGCTCTCAGGGAACACTGAAGCTTTCTTT
clone_size: .; j_call: TRBJ1-6; v_call: TRBV3-1/TRBV3-2; d_call: TRBD1; cdr3_aa: CASSPGTGHSPLHF; cdr3_nt: TGTGCCAGCAGCCCCGGGACAGGGCATTCACCCCTCCACTTT
clone_size: .; j_call: TRBJ1-2; v_call: TRBV2; d_call: .; cdr3_aa: CARTTGTFSYTF; cdr3_nt: TGTGCCAGGACAACAGGGACGTTTAGCTACACCTTC
clone_size: .; j_call: TRBJ2-6; v_call: TRBV15; d_call: .; cdr3_aa: CATSRRGSGANVLTF; cdr3_nt: TGTGCCACCAGCAGAAGGGGATCGGGGGCCAACGTCCTGACTTTC
clone_size: .; j_call: TRBJ1-4; v_call: TRBV3-1/TRBV3-2; d_call: TRBD1; cdr3_aa: CASSQRTGREKLFF; cdr3_nt: TGTGCCAGCAGCCAAAGGACAGGTCGTGAAAAACTGTTTTTT
clone_size: .; j_call: TRBJ1-2; v_call: TRBV10-3; d_call: .; cdr3_aa: CAIRSYRESGYTF; cdr3_nt: TGTGCCATCAGGTCATACAGGGAATCTGGCTACACCTTC
clone_size: .; j_call: TRBJ2-5; v_call: TRBV7-3; d_call: TRBD2; cdr3_aa: CASSLDGGTGTQYF; cdr3_nt: TGTGCCAGCAGCTTGGACGGGGGGACGGGGACCCAGTACTTC
clone_size: .; j_call: TRBJ2-2; v_call: TRBV5-1; d_call: TRBD1; cdr3_aa: CASRTGQGLTTGELFF; cdr3_nt: TGCGCCAGCAGAACAGGACAGGGACTTACCACCGGGGAGCTGTTTTTT
clone_size: .; j_call: TRBJ1-2; v_call: TRBV5-4; d_call: .; cdr3_aa: CASSTGGGASYYGYTF; cdr3_nt: TGTGCCAGCAGCACCGGAGGAGGGGCTAGCTACTATGGCTACACCTTC
clone_size: .; j_call: TRBJ2-1; v_call: TRBV28; d_call: .; cdr3_aa: CASIGQNPNEQFF; cdr3_nt: TGTGCCAGCATCGGACAGAACCCCAATGAGCAGTTCTTC
clone_size: .; j_call: TRBJ1-1; v_call: TRBV18; d_call: TRBD1; cdr3_aa: CASSPGQLLEAFF; cdr3_nt: TGTGCCAGCTCACCGGGACAGCTACTTGAAGCTTTCTTT
clone_size: .; j_call: TRBJ1-1; v_call: TRBV4-1; d_call: TRBD1; cdr3_aa: CASSQGTAGQAFF; cdr3_nt: TGCGCCAGCAGCCAGGGGACAGCGGGCCAAGCTTTCTTT
clone_size: .; j_call: TRBJ2-7; v_call: TRBV5-6; d_call: .; cdr3_aa: CASSLGGGLREQYF; cdr3_nt: TGTGCCAGCAGCTTGGGGGGAGGCCTACGGGAGCAGTACTTC
clone_size: .; j_call: TRBJ2-7; v_call: TRBV6-5; d_call: .; cdr3_aa: CASSLQLGATYEQYF; cdr3_nt: TGTGCCAGCAGTCTACAATTGGGGGCTACCTACGAGCAGTACTTC
clone_size: .; j_call: TRBJ1-2; v_call: TRBV5-6; d_call: TRBD1; cdr3_aa: CASSSTGGDYGYTF; cdr3_nt: TGTGCCAGCAGCTCGACAGGGGGGGACTATGGCTACACCTTC
clone_size: once; j_call: TRBJ1-6; v_call: TRBV11-2; d_call: .; cdr3_aa: CASSSLDRGYSPLHF; cdr3_nt: TGTGCCAGCAGCTCACTCGACAGAGGTTATTCACCCCTCCACTTT
clone_size: .; j_call: TRBJ2-7; v_call: TRBV28; d_call: .; cdr3_aa: CASRKTGPYEQYF; cdr3_nt: TGTGCCAGCAGAAAAACAGGGCCCTACGAGCAGTACTTC